This T cell receptor (beta chain) was documented in a study of naive and memory T cell subsets. Study-wide results and limits: Naive repertoires, especially CD8, held a few larger clonotypes, possibly memory cells re-expressing CD45RA.

Details on this clonotype: Its specificity is not known.

The CDR3 spans 13 residues. V was cut by 4 bases and J by 7 bases, with 8 bases left in between. Germline CDR1 SNHLY, CDR2 FYNNEI. An equimolar mix of two oligonucleotides served as the beta constant-region primer for TRBC1 and TRBC2. Four rounds of PCR amplified the ligated cDNA using nested alpha and beta constant-region primers plus SP2. The cDNA 3' end received a ligated single-stranded oligonucleotide carrying the SP2 primer and a 12-nucleotide UMI. TCRdb itself ran the UMI-ligation and nested PCR reads through MiXCR, one entry per CDR3 protein. The sample records roughly 150,000 distinct CDR3 sequences, approximately 22% being singletons.

The clonotype comes from a human donor in good health. The chain recombines TRBV2 with TRBJ1-6; no clear D gene. The specimen sequenced was naive CD4+ T cells from blood. The DNA of the CDR3 is TGTGCCAGCAGTGTATCACAGAATTCACCCCTCCACTTT. This gives the protein CASSVSQNSPLHF.